This record looks at one TCR beta chain sequence and its context. Its antigen is unidentified. The same CDR3 is also encoded by other DNA sequences in this sample. This record belongs to a study of OX40 agonist ivuxolimab in advanced cancers. Whole-study context: Participants averaged about 60 years of age (range roughly 23 to 79) and were around 85% male. Three patients responded partially, comprising one with hepatocellular carcinoma and two with cutaneous melanoma. General study points: Mean expanded clone counts were higher in CD8+ than CD4+ T cells.

Autoimmune disease history or systemic immunosuppression meant exclusion. Profiled with immunoSEQ multiplex PCR; TCRdb holds only in-frame clones, not every one. The sample records around 80,000 clones, around 80% being singletons. V lost 2 bases to trimming and J lost 4 bases; unmatched junction nucleotides: 2. Germline-derived CDR1 and CDR2 are SGDLS and YYNGEE. The CDR3 totals 15 residues. The sample was CD4+ or CD8+ T cells sorted from blood, taken in a trial of the OX40 agonist ivuxolimab. V and J are TRBV9 and TRBJ2-1; 11 bases map to TRBD2. The TCR was taken from an adult with an advanced solid tumor such as melanoma, head and neck, liver or kidney cancer. The CDR3 region is CASSVGLADYNEQFF. DNA of the CDR3: TGTGCCAGCAGCGTGGGACTAGCGGATTACAATGAGCAGTTCTTC. The full variable domain, completed using reference TRBV9 and TRBJ2-1, is DSGVTQTPKHLITATGQRVTLRCSPRSGDLSVYWYQQSLDQGLQFLIQYYNGEERAKGNILERFSAQQFPDLHSELNLSSLELGDSALYFCASSVGLADYNEQFFGPGTRLTVL.